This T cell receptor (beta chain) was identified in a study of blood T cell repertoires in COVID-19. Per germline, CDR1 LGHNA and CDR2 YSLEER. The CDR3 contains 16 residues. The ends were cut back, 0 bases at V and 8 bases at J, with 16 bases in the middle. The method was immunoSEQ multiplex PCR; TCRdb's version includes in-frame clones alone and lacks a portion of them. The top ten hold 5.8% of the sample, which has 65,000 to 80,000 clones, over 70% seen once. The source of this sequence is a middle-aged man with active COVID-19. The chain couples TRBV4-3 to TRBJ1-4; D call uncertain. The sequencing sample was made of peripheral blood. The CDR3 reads CASSQDIGRWEEKLFF. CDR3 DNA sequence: TGCGCCAGCAGCCAAGATATAGGGAGGTGGGAGGAAAAACTGTTTTTT.